The clone carrying this T cell receptor beta chain was counted many times. Its matching antigen is unknown. The CDR3 is 15 residues long. Trimming left V 0 bases short and J 3 bases short, with 12 bases between. Germline CDR1 is SGHRS and CDR2 is YFSETQ. The data originate from a study of blood T cells in healthy people across ages. A second PCR of about 7 to 12 cycles used a sample-barcoded 5' primer and a J-beta primer mix. Carrying 12 random nucleotides, a template-switch adaptor labeled each individual cDNA molecule. TCRdb ran MiXCR on the 5' RACE reads and lists one entry per CDR3 protein. The table records hundreds of thousands of distinct CDR3 sequences, around 30% of them present only once. Study observations and caveats: Lack of knowledge of donor CMV status possibly confounded expanded clonotype changes. When set beside aged donors, long-lived donors presented more naive CD4+ cells and higher diversity.

At least 6.5 million PBMCs were isolated per sample. The specimen sequenced was blood. This chain connects TRBV5-1 to TRBJ2-5; D may be TRBD1 or TRBD2 (5 bases each). The TCR comes from a woman older than 75 in good health. The CDR3 reads CASSLDPGTEETQYF. The CDR3, as DNA: TGCGCCAGCAGCTTGGACCCCGGGACGGAAGAGACCCAGTACTTC.